Described below is a single T cell receptor (beta chain) sequence and its context. This entry belongs to a study of cytomegalovirus exposure and HLA in healthy donors. Primers: 60 Vbeta forward and 13 Jbeta reverse. Sequenced by immunoSEQ multiplex PCR; TCRdb stores in-frame clones only, minus some. The sample gives some 120,000 clones, roughly 82% of which show up once; approximately 3.1% is in the top ten. Germline V lookup: CDR1 DFQATT, CDR2 SNEGSKA (reference sequence). Trimming stripped 5 bases from V and 8 bases from J, with 12 bases between. This CDR3 has 11 amino acids. Sequencing was done on a sample of PBMCs. This rearrangement joins TRBV20-1 to TRBJ1-2; the D gene is possibly TRBD1 (6 bases). The receptor comes from a young woman in good health and CMV-seropositive. The CDR3 loop reads CSAWTGGGYTF. The CDR3 DNA sequence: TGCAGTGCTTGGACTGGGGGCGGCTACACCTTC.